Described below is a single TCR beta chain sequence and its context. The data belong to a study of patients and donors after allogeneic stem cell transplantation. TCRdb re-called the RT-PCR reads with MiXCR, one entry per CDR3 protein. The sample consists of about 960,000 distinct CDR3 sequences, under 20% of them appearing once. Germline V gene data show CDR1 as LGHDT and CDR2 as YNNKEL (reference sequence). V lost 6 bases and J 1 base, leaving 10 bases between the germline ends. This CDR3 spans 13 amino acids. Material: blood, either unsorted or a sorted T cell fraction (not recorded which). The source is a human donor who was either an allogeneic HSCT recipient or a stem cell or donor lymphocyte infusion donor (not recorded which). It is not recorded whose cells these are; they may come from a transplant donor. V gene TRBV3-1 combines with J gene TRBJ2-7; the D is unclear. CDR3 region: CASRMEPSYEQYF. The DNA for the CDR3 is TGTGCCAGCAGGATGGAGCCATCCTACGAGCAGTACTTC.